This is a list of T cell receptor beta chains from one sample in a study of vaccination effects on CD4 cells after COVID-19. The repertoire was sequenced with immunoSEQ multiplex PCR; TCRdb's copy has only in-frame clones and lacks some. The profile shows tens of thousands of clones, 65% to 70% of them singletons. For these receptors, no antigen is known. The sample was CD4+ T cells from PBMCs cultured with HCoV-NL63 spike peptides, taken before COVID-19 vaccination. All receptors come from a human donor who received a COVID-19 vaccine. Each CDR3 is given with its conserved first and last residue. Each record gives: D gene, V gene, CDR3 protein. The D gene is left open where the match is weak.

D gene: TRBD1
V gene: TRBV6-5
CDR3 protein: CASSQIGGSGYEQYF

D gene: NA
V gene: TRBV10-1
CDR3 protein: CASRTGQTGELFF

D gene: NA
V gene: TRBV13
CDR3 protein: CASSRTGLHEQYF

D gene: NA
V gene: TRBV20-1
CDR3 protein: CSASTGSLGYSNQPQHF

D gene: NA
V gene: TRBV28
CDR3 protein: CASTGSSYEQYF

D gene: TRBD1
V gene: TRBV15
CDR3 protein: CATSRDPDRVDYGYTF

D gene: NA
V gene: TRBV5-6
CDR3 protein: CASSYTTGEQYF

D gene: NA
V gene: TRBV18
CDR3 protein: CASSEDVRYGYTF

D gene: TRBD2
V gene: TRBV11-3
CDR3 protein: CASSSPRTSGANTGELFF

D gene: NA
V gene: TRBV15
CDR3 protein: CATSRDTGQQYF

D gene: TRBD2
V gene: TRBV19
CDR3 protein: CASSIPPGLSTYNEQFF

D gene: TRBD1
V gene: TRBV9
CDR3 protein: CASSVGTGAGAGNTIYF

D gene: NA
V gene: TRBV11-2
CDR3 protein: CASSTRVYEQYF

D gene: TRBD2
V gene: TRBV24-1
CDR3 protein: CATSETTGTSGGRQFF

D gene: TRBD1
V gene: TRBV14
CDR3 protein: CASSQVPGQGVYGYTF

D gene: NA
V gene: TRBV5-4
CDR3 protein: CASSSSYRVNTEAFF

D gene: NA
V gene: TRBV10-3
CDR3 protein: CAISGPQGYEQYF

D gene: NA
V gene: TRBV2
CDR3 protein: CASSESLAGNQPQHF

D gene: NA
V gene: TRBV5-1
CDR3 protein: CASSLDYGEQFF

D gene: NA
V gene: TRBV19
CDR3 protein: CASSIVWVVSGTEAFF

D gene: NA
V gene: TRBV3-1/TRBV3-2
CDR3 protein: CASSPLPRNSPLHF

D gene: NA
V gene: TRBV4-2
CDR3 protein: CASSQEKMGYEQFF

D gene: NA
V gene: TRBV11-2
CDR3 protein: CASSLGGGSDPDNEQFF

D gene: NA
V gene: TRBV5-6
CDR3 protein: CASSLFGQPQHF

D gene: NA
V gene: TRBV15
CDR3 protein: CATSPPQGNTEAFF

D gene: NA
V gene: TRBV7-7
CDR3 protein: CASSLVAAGELFF

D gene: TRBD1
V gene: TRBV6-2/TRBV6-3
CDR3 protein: CASSLTGGASYEQYF

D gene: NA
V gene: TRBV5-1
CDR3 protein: CASSQTGPSYNEQFF

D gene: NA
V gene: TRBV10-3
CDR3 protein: CAITSTSTDTQYF

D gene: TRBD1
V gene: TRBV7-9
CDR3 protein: CASSLVRWDRANSPLHF

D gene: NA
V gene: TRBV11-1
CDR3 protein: CASSLGQRYEQYF

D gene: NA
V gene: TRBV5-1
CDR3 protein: CASSFGGVAADTQYF

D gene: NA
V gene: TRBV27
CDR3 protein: CASSLSAVMGNSPLHF

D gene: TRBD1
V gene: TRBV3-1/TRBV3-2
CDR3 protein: CASSQVGTATSGTF

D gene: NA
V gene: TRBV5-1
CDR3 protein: CASSRQPDTGELFF

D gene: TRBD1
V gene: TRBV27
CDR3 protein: CASSLTTGVGEQFF

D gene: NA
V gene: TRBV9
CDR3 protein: CASSVGSVSTDTQYF

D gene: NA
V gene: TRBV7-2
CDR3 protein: CASSQQRGRDTGNTIYF

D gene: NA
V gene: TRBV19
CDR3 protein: CASSIGRDYGYTF

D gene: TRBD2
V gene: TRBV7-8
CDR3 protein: CASSRTNRGGLAGGTGELFF

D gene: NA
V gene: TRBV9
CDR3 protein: CASSPPVGKMNTEAFF

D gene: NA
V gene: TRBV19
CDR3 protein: CASSIRLSWGGGNTIYF

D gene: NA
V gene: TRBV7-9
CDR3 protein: CASSFPVINAGEQYF

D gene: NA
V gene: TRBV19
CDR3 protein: CASRSGVITNEKLFF

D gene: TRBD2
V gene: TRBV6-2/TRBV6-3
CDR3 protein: CASSYRGGLNNEQFF

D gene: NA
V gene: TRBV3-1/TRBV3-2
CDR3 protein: CASSQLGETNEKLFF

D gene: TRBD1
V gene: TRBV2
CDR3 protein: CASNGQGAAIQPQHF

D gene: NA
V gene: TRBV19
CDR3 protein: CASSHADWGATDTQYF

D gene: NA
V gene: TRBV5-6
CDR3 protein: CASSLVGPPGGGYTF

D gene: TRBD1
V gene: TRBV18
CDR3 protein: CASSPGTGGSYEQYF

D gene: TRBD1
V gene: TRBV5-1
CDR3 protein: CASSFQGDTGELFF